This paragraph covers one TCR beta chain sequence. Its target is not known. The protocol was immunoSEQ multiplex PCR, while the TCRdb copy is restricted to in-frame clones and leaves out a portion. This table holds 90,000 to 150,000 clones, 75% to 95% found once. The sample originates from a study of T cell responses to AZD1222 COVID-19 vaccine. Study observations and caveats: Reports indicate that nearly half of spike-specific TCRs are directed at unmutated variant regions. Donors were mostly white British, more females; clonal diversity possibly underestimated.

Germline V CDR1 and CDR2: LGHNA, YNFKEQ. The CDR3 sequence is 15 residues long. The ends were cut back, 10 bases at V and 3 bases at J, with 21 bases in the middle. The V gene is TRBV4-2, the J gene TRBJ1-2; tentatively, D is TRBD1 (6 bases). The source is an adult who received the MenACWY meningococcal vaccine as a control. This material consisted of peripheral blood, taken 28 days after the second dose of the MenACWY control vaccine. CDR3 bases: TGTGCCACCAACAGGGAAAGGGGGTTGGACTATGGCTACACCTTC. It translates to CATNRERGLDYGYTF.